This T cell receptor (beta chain) was profiled in a study of cytomegalovirus exposure and HLA in healthy donors. Overall study results and limits: Cytomegalovirus association was listed for about 150 TCR beta chains.

Trimming stripped 2 bases from V and 3 bases from J, with 6 bases between. CDR1 is SGHRS, CDR2 YFSETQ, per germline. This CDR3 has 12 residues. PCR primers comprised 60 Vbeta and 13 Jbeta primers. TCRdb's table, derived via immunoSEQ multiplex PCR, lists solely in-frame clones and lacks some. The sample shows roughly 200,000 clones, 70% to 80% of them seen only once. Turning to this clone: Its antigen remains unidentified.

This receptor was obtained from a woman aged 25 to 39 in good health and CMV-seropositive. The specimen was PBMCs. This chain connects TRBV5-1 to TRBJ2-7; no reliable D call. The CDR3 loop is CASSFVGYEQYF. The CDR3 nucleotides are TGCGCCAGCAGCTTCGTCGGCTACGAGCAGTACTTC. The full variable domain, completed using reference TRBV5-1 and TRBJ2-7, is KAGVTQTPRYLIKTRGQQVTLSCSPISGHRSVSWYQQTPGQGLQFLFEYFSETQRNKGNFPGRFSGRQFSNSRSEMNVSTLELGDSALYLCASSFVGYEQYFGPGTRLTVT.